This TCR beta chain was documented in a study of blood T cell repertoires in COVID-19. Study-wide context: The United States, Italy and Spain provided the acute and convalescent COVID-19 samples. Sources were T cells, B-cell-depleted T cells, or PBMCs; the material itself was cDNA or gDNA.

The repertoire was sequenced with immunoSEQ multiplex PCR; TCRdb's copy has only in-frame clones and lacks some. The profile shows about 260,000 clones, 88% of them singletons. The receptor was derived from a man in his sixties who had recovered from COVID-19. The sample comprised peripheral blood.

CDR3 sequence reads: CASTKDSYGYTF. CDR3 nucleotides: TGTGCCAGCACAAAAGACAGCTATGGCTACACCTTC. The genes are TRBV2 and TRBJ1-2, with D possibly TRBD1 on 5 matching bases. CDR1 is SNHLY and CDR2 is FYNNEI in the germline V gene. Deletions cut 7 bases from V and 4 bases from J, with 10 bases between. CDR3 length: 12 amino acids.